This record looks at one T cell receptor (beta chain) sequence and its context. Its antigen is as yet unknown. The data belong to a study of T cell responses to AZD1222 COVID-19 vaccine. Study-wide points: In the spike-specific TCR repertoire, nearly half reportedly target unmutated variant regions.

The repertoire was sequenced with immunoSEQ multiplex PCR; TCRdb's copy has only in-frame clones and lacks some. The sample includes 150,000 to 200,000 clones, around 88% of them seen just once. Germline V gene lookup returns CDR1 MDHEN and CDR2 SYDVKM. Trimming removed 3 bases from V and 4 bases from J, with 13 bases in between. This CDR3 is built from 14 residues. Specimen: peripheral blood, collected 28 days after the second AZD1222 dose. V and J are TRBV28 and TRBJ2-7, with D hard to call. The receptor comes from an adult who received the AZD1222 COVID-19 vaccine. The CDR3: CASSFLSSVYEQYF. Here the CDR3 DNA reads TGTGCCAGCAGTTTCTTATCCAGCGTTTACGAGCAGTACTTC.